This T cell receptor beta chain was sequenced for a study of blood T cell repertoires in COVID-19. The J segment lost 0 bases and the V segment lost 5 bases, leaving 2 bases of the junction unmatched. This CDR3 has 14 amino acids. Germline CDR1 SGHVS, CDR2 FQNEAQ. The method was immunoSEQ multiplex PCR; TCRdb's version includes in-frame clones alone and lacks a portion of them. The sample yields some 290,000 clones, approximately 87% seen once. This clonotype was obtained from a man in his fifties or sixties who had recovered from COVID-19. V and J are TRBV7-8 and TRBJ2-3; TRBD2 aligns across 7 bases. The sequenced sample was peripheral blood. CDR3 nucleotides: TGTGCCAGCAGCATTAGCGGGAGCACAGATACGCAGTATTTT. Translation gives CASSISGSTDTQYF.